Reported below is one T cell receptor (beta chain). These data are taken from a study of cytomegalovirus exposure and HLA in healthy donors. The method was immunoSEQ multiplex PCR; TCRdb's version includes in-frame clones alone and lacks a portion of them. The sample yields around 130,000 clones, approximately 81% seen once. The donors were part of the validation cohort of roughly 110 subjects. That cohort was separate from the first cohort, which comprised several hundred subjects. Material: PBMCs. The clonotype originates from a woman under 40 in good health and CMV-seronegative.

In DNA, the CDR3 is TGTGCCAGCAGCTCCTCTGACAGGGTCATAAATGAGCAGTTCTTC. Translated, it gives CASSSSDRVINEQFF. V gene TRBV7-9 combines with J gene TRBJ2-1; 7 bases align to TRBD1. The CDR3 contains 15 residues. Germline CDR1 reads SEHNR; CDR2 reads FQNEAQ (reference sequence). V lost 4 bases to trimming and J lost 7 bases; unmatched junction nucleotides: 10.